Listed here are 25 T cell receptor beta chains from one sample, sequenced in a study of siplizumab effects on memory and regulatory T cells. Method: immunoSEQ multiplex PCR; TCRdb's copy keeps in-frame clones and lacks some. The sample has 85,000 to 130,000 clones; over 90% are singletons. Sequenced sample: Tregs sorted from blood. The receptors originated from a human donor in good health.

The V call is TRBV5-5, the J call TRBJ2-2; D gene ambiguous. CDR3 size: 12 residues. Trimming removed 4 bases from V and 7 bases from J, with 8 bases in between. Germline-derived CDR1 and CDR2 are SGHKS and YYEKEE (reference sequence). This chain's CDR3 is CASSPPHGELFF. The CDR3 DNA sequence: TGTGCCAGCAGCCCGCCCCACGGGGAGCTGTTTTTT.

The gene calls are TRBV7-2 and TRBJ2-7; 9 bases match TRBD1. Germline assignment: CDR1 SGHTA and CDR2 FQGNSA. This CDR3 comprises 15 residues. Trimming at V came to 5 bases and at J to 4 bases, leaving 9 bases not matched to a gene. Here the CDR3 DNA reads TGTGCCAGCAGCCCCAGGGGGACAGGGAGGTACGAGCAGTACTTC. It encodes CASSPRGTGRYEQYF.

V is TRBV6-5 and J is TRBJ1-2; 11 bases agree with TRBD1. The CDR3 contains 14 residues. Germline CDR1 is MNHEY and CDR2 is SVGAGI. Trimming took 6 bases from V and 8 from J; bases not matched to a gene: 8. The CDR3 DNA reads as TGTGCCAGCAGACCCCCCGGACAGGGGGCCGGCTACACCTTC. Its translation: CASRPPGQGAGYTF.

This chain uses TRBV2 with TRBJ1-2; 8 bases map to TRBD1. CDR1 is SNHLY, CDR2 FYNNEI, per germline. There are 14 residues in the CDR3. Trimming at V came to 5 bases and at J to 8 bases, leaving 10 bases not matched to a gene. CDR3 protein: CASSQGQGERGYTF. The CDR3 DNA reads TGTGCCAGCAGTCAAGGACAGGGAGAAAGAGGCTACACCTTC. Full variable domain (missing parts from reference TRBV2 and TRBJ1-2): EPEVTQTPSHQVTQMGQEVILRCVPISNHLYFYWYRQILGQKVEFLVSFYNNEISEKSEIFDDQFSVERPDGSNFTLKIRSTKLEDSAMYFCASSQGQGERGYTFGSGTRLTVV.

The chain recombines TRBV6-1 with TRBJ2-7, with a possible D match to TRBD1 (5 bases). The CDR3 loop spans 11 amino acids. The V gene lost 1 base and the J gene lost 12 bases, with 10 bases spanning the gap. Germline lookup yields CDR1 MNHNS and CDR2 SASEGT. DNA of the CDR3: TGTGCCAGCAGTGAAGTGGGGCGTCCGTACTTC. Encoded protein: CASSEVGRPYF.

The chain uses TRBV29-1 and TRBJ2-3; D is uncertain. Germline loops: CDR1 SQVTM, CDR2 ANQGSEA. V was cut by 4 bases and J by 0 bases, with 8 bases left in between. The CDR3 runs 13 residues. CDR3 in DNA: TGCAGCGTTGTAGGTGGGAGCACAGATACGCAGTATTTT. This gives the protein CSVVGGSTDTQYF.

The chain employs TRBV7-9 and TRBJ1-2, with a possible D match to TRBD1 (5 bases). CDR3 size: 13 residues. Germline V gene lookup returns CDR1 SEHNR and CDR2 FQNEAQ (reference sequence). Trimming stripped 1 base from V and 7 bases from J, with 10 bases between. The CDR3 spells CASSLVGDLGYTF. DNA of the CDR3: TGTGCCAGCAGCTTAGTCGGGGACCTTGGCTACACCTTC. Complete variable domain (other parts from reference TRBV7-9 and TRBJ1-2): DTGVSQNPRHKITKRGQNVTFRCDPISEHNRLYWYRQTLGQGPEFLTYFQNEAQLEKSRLLSDRFSAERPKGSFSTLEIQRTEQGDSAMYLCASSLVGDLGYTFGSGTRLTVV.

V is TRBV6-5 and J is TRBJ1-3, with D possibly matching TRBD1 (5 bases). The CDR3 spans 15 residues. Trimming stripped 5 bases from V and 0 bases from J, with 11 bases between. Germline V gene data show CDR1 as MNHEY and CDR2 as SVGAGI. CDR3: CASSGTGTSGNTIYF. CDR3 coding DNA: TGTGCCAGCAGTGGGACGGGGACCTCTGGAAACACCATATATTTT.

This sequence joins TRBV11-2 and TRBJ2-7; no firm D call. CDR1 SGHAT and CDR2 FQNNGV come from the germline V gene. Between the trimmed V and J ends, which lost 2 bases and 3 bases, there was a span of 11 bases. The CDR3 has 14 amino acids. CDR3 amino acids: CASSLSPTDYEQYF. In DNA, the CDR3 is TGTGCCAGCAGCTTATCCCCGACCGACTACGAGCAGTACTTC.

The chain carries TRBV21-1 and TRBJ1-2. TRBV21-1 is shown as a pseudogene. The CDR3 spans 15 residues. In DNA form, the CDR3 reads TGTGCCAGCAGCAACCGGGACCGCACTAACTATGGCTACACCTTC. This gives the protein CASSNRDRTNYGYTF.

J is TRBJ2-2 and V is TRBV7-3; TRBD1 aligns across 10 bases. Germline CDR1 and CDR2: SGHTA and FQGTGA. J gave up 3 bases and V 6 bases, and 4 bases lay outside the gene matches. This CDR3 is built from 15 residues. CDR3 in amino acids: CASRTGTGDTGELFF. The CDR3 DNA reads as TGTGCCAGCAGAACCGGGACAGGGGACACCGGGGAGCTGTTTTTT.

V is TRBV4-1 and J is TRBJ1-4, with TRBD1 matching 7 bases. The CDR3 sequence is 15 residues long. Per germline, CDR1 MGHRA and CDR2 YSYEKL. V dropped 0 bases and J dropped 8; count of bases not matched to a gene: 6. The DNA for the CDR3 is TGCGCCAGCAGCCAAGACAGACAGGGACGGGAAAAACTGTTTTTT. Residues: CASSQDRQGREKLFF.

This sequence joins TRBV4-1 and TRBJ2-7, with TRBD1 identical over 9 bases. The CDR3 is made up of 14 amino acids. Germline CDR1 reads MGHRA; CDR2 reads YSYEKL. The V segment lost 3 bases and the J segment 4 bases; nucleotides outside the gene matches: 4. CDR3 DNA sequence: TGCGCCAGCAGCCACAGACAGGGGGGGTACGAGCAGTACTTC. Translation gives CASSHRQGGYEQYF.

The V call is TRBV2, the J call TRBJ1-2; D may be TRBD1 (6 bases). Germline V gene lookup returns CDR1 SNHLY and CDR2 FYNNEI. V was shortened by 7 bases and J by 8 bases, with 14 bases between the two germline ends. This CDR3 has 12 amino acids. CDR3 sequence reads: CASTPTRGGYTF. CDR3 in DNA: TGTGCCAGCACCCCGACGAGGGGGGGCTACACCTTC.

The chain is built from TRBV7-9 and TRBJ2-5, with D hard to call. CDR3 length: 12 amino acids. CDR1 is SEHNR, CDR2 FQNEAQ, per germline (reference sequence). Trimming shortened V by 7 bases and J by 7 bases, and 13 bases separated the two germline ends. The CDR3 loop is CASNTPLGTQYF. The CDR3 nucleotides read TGTGCCAGCAACACCCCCCTAGGGACCCAGTACTTC.

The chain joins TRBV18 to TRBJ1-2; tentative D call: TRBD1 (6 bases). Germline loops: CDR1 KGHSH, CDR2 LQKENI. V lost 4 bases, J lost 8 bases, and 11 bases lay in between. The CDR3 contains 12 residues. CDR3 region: CASSHRQGGYTF. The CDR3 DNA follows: TGTGCCAGCTCACATCGGCAGGGGGGCTACACCTTC.

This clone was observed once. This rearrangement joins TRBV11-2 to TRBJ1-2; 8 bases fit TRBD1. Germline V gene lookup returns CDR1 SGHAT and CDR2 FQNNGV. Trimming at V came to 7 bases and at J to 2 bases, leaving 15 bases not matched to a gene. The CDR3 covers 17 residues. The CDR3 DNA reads TGTGCCAGCACCACTAATCTGGACAGGGTCCCCAACTATGGCTACACCTTC. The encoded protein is CASTTNLDRVPNYGYTF.

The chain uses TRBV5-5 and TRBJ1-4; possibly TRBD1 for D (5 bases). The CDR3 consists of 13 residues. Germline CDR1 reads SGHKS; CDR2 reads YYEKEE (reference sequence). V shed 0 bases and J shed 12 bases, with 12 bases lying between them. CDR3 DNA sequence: TGTGCCAGCAGCTTGGGCGGGGCGGTGGAACTGTTTTTT. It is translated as CASSLGGAVELFF.

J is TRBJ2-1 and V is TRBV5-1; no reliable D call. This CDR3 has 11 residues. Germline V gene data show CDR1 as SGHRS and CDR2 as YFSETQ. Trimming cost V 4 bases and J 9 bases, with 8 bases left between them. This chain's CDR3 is CASSVFGEQFF. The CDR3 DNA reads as TGCGCCAGCAGCGTGTTTGGTGAGCAGTTCTTC.

Written as DNA, the CDR3 is TGTGCCAGCAGCTTAGCTAGCGGGAGAACAGATACGCAGTATTTT. Amino acid sequence: CASSLASGRTDTQYF. The chain links TRBV7-9 to TRBJ2-3, with 9 bases that match TRBD2. V lost 0 bases, J lost 3 bases, and 1 base stayed unmatched. CDR3 length: 15 residues. The germline gives CDR1 SEHNR, CDR2 FQNEAQ (reference sequence).

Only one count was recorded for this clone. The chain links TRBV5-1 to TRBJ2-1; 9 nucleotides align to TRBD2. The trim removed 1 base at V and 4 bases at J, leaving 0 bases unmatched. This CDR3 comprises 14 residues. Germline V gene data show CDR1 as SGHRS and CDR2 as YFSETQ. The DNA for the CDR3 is TGCGCCAGCAGCTTGACTAGCGGGTACAATGAGCAGTTCTTC. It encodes CASSLTSGYNEQFF. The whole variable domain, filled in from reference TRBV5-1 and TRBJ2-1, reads KAGVTQTPRYLIKTRGQQVTLSCSPISGHRSVSWYQQTPGQGLQFLFEYFSETQRNKGNFPGRFSGRQFSNSRSEMNVSTLELGDSALYLCASSLTSGYNEQFFGPGTRLTVL.

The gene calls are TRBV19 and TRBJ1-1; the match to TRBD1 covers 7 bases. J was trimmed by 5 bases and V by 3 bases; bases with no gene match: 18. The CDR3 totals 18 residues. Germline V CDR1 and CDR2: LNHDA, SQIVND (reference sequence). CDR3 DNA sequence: TGTGCCAGTAGTATCAGCCCCGGACAGGTTGTAGGGAGGACTGAAGCTTTCTTT. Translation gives CASSISPGQVVGRTEAFF.

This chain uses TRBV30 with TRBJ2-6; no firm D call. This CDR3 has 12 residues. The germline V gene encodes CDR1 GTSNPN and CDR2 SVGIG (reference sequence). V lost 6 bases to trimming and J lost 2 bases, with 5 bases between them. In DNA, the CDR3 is TGTGCCTGTTACGCTGGGGCCAACGTCCTGACTTTC. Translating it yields CACYAGANVLTF.

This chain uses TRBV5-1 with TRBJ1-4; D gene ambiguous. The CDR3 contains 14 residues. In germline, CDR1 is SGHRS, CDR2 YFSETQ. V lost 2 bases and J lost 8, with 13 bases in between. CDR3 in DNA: TGCGCCAGCAGCTTAGAAGGGATGGGCGAAAAACTGTTTTTT. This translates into CASSLEGMGEKLFF.

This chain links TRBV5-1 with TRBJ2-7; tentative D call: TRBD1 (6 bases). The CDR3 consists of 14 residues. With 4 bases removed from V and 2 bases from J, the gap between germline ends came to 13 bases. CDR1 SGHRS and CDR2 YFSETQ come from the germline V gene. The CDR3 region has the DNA TGCGCCAGCAGCCCGTTGACAGGTACCTACGAGCAGTACTTC. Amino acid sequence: CASSPLTGTYEQYF.